This T cell receptor (beta chain) is from a study of shared clonotypes between healthy human individuals. Findings and limits, study-wide: In general, naive subsets displayed greater estimated richness than memory subsets did. The researchers took only blood, and tissue repertoires probably look different.

As concerns this clone: The antigen is unknown. The sample carries other DNA sequences with the same CDR3.

This CDR3 region has 13 residues. V was trimmed by 4 bases and J by 2 bases, leaving 11 bases between them. CDR1 and CDR2 (germline): SQVTM, ANQGSEA. Profiling relied on immunoSEQ multiplex PCR, and the TCRdb table lists in-frame clones only, not all of them. The data contain roughly 2.1 million clones, 85% to 95% of them singletons. Naive CD8 isolation took CD45RO-negative cells positively selected for CCR7 and excluded terminally differentiated effector memory CD45RA+ cells. The V and J genes are TRBV29-1 and TRBJ2-5; the D gene is possibly TRBD1 (7 bases). The material sequenced was naive CD8+ T cells from PBMCs. This TCR was recovered from a man aged 18-30 years in good health. Some clones in this sample may be carry-over from other donors' samples. This chain's CDR3 is CSVGGDSQETQYF. The CDR3 region has the DNA TGCAGCGTTGGGGGGGACAGTCAAGAGACCCAGTACTTC.